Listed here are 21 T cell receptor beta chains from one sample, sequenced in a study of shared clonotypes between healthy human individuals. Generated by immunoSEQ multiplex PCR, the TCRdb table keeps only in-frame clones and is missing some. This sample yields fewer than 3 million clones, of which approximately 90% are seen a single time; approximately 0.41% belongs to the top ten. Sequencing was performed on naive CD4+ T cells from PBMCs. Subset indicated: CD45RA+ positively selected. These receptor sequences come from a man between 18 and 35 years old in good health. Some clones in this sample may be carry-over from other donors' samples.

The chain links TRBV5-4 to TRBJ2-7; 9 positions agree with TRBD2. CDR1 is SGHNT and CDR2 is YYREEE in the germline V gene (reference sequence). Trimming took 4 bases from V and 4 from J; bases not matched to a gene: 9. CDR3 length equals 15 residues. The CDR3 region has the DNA TGTGCCAGCAGCGGAGAAACTAGCGGGCGGTACGAGCAGTACTTC. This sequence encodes CASSGETSGRYEQYF.

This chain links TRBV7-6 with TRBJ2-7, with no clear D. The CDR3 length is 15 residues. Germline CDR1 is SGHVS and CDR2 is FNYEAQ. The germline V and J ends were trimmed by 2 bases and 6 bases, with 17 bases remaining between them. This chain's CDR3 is CASSLSVGATFEQYF. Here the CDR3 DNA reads TGTGCCAGCAGCTTATCGGTCGGCGCCACTTTCGAGCAGTACTTC.

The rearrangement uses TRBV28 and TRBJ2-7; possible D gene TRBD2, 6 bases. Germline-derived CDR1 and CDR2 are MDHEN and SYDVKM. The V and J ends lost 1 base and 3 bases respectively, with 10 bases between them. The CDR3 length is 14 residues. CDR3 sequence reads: CASSLSGRSYEQYF. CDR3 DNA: TGTGCCAGCAGTTTATCGGGGAGGAGCTACGAGCAGTACTTC.

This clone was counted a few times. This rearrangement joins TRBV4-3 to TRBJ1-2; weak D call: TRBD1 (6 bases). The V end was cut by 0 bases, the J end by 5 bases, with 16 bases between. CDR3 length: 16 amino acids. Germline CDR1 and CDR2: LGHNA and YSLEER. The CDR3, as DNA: TGCGCCAGCAGCCAAGAGCCGGGACATTCAGTTTATGGCTACACCTTC. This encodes CASSQEPGHSVYGYTF.

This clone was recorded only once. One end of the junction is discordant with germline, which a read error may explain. The CDR3 protein is CASSQGQPPHF. The CDR3 DNA reads as TGTGCCAGTAGTCAAGGACAGCCCCCGCATTTT. The rearrangement links TRBV19 to TRBJ1-5; weak D call: TRBD1 (6 bases). The germline CDR1 and CDR2 sequences are LNHDA and SQIVND (reference sequence). The CDR3 runs to 11 residues.

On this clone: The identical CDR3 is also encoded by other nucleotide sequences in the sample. The CDR3 nucleotides are TGCAGTGCGAGGACTACCTACGAGCAGTACTTC. It yields the protein CSARTTYEQYF. The rearrangement joins TRBV20-1 to TRBJ2-7; perhaps TRBD2 as D (6 bases). Germline V gene lookup returns CDR1 DFQATT and CDR2 SNEGSKA (reference sequence). This CDR3 is 11 amino acids long. V dropped 6 bases and J dropped 2 bases, with 8 bases sitting between them.

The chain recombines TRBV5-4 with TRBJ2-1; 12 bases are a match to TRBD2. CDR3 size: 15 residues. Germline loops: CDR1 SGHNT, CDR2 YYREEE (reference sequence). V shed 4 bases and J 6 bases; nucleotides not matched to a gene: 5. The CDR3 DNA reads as TGTGCCAGCAGCCAGCCGACTAGCGGGAGCAATGAGCAGTTCTTC. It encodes CASSQPTSGSNEQFF.

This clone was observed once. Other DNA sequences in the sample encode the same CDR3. CDR3 DNA: TGTGCCAGTAGTATAGTGGGCGGGCATACTGAAGCTTTCTTT. Encoded protein: CASSIVGGHTEAFF. The chain is built from TRBV19 and TRBJ1-1, with unresolved D. The germline V gene encodes CDR1 LNHDA and CDR2 SQIVND (reference sequence). The CDR3 runs to 14 residues. Trimming removed 1 base from V and 5 bases from J, with 11 bases in between.

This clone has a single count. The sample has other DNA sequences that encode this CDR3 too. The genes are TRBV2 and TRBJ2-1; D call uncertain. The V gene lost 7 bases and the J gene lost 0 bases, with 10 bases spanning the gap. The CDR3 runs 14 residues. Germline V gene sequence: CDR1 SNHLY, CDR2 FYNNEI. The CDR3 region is CASTRALSYNEQFF. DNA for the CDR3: TGTGCCAGCACTAGGGCCCTCTCCTACAATGAGCAGTTCTTC.

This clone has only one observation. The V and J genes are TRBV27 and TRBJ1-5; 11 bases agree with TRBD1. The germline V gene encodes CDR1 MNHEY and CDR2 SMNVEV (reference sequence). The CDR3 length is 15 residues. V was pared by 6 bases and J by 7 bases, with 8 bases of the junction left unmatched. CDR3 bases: TGTGCCAGCAGCAAAGGACAGGGGGCAAGGCAGCCCCAGCATTTT. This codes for CASSKGQGARQPQHF.

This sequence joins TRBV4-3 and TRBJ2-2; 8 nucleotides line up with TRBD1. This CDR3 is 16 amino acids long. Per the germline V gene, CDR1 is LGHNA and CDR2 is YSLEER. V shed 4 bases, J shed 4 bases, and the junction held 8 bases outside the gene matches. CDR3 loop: CASSPGQDLSTGELFF. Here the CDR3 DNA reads TGCGCCAGCAGCCCGGGACAGGACCTCTCCACCGGGGAGCTGTTTTTT.

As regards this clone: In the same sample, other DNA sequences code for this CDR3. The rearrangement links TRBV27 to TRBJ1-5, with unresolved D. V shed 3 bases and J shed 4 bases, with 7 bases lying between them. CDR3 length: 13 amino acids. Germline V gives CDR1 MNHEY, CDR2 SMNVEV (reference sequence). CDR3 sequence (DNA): TGTGCCAGCAGTTTTTCGGGTAATCAGCCCCAGCATTTT. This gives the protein CASSFSGNQPQHF.

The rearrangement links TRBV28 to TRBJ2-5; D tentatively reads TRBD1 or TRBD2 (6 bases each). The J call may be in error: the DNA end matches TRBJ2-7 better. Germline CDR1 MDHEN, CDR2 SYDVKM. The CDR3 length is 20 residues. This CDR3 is CASSYPPGGTGRIEFYEQYF. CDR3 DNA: TGTGCCAGCAGTTACCCCCCCGGGGGAACAGGGCGAATTGAATTCTACGAGCAGTACTTC.

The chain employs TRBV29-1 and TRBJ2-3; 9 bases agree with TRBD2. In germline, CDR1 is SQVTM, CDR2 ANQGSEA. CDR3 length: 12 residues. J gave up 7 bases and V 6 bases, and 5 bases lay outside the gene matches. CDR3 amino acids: CSVGTSMNTQYF. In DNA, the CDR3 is TGCAGCGTCGGGACTAGCATGAATACGCAGTATTTT.

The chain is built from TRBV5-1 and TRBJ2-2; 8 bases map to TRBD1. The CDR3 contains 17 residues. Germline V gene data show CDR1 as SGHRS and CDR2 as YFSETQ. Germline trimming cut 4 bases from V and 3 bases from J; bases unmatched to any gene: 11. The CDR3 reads CASSPLGDRPHTGELFF. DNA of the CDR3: TGCGCCAGCAGCCCCCTGGGGGACAGGCCCCACACCGGGGAGCTGTTTTTT.

CDR3 amino acids: CAWKNTGGLAGSTEAFF. The DNA of the CDR3 is TGTGCCTGGAAAAATACCGGGGGACTGGCTGGTAGCACTGAAGCTTTCTTT. The chain is built from TRBV30 and TRBJ1-1; tentatively, D is TRBD1 (5 bases). The CDR3 extends over 17 amino acids. V was clipped by 4 bases and J by 4 bases, with 25 bases between them. Germline CDR1 GTSNPN, CDR2 SVGIG (reference sequence).

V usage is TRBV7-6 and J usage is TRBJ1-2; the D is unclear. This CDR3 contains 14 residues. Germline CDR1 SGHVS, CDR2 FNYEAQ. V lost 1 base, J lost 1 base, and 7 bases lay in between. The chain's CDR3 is CASSLGIDNYGYTF. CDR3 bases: TGTGCCAGCAGCTTAGGGATCGATAACTATGGCTACACCTTC.

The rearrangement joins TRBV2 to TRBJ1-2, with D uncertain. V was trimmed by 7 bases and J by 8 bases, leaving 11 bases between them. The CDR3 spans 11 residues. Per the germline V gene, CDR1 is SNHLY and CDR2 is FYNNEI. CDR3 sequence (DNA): TGTGCCAGCACCTTAGAACGAGGCTACACCTTC. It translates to CASTLERGYTF.

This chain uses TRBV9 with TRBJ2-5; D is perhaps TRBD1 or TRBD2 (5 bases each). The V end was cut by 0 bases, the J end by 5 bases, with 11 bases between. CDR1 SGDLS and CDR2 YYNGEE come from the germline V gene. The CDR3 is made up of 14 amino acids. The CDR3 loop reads CASSVGGAAETQYF. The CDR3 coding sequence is TGTGCCAGCAGCGTAGGAGGGGCGGCGGAGACCCAGTACTTC.

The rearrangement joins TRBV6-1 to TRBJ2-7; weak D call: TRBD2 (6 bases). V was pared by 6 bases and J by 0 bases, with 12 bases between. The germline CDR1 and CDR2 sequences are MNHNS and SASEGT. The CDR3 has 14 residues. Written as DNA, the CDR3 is TGTGCCAGCAGATACGGGGGTATCTCCTACGAGCAGTACTTC. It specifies CASRYGGISYEQYF.

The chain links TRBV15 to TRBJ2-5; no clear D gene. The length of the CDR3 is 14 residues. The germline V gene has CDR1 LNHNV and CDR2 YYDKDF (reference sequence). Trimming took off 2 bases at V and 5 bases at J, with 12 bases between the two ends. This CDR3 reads CATSRLGFGETQYF. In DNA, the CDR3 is TGTGCCACCAGCAGACTAGGCTTTGGGGAGACCCAGTACTTC.